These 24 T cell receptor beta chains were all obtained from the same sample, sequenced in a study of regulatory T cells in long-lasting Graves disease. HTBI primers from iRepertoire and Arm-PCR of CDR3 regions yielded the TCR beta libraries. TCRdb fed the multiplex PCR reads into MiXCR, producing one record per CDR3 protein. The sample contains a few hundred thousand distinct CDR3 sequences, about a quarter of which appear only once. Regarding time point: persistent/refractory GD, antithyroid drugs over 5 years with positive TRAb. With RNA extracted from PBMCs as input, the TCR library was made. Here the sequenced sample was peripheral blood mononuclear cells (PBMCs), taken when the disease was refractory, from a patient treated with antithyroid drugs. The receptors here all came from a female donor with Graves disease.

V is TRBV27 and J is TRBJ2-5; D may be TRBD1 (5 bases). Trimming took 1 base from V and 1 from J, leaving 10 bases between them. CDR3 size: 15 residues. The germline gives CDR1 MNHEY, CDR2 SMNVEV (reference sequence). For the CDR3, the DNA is TGTGCCAGCAGTTTATACAGGACAACCCAAGAGACCCAGTACTTC. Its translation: CASSLYRTTQETQYF.

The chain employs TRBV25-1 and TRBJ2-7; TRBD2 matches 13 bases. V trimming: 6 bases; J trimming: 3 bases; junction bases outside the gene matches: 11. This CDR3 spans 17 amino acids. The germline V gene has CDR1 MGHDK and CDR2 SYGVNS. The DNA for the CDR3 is TGTGCCAGCAGCCCCCGGACTAGCGGGAGTCAAAGCTACGAGCAGTACTTC. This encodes CASSPRTSGSQSYEQYF.

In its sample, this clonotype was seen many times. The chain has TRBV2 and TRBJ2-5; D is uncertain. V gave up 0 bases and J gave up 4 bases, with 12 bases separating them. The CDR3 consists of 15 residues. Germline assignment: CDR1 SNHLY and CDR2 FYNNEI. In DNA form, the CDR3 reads TGTGCCAGCAGTGAAGCCCGATCCTCCACAGAGACCCAGTACTTC. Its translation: CASSEARSSTETQYF.

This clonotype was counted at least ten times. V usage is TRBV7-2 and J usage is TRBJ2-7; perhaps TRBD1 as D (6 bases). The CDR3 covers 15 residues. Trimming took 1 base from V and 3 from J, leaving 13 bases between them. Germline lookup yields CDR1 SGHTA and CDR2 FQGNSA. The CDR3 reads CASSLVQGRDYEQYF. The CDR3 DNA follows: TGTGCCAGCAGCTTAGTACAGGGTAGGGACTACGAGCAGTACTTC. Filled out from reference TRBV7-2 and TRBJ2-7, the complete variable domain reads GAGVSQSPSNKVTEKGKDVELRCDPISGHTALYWYRQSLGQGLEFLIYFQGNSAPDKSGLPSDRFSAERTGGSVSTLTIQRTQQEDSAVYLCASSLVQGRDYEQYFGPGTRLTVT.

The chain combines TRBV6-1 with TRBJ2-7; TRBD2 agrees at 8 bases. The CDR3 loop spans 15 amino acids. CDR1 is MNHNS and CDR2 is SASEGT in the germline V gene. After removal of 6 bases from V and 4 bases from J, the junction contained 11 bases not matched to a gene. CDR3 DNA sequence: TGTGCCAGCAGATCCATAGCGGGAAGTGTTTACGAGCAGTACTTC. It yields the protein CASRSIAGSVYEQYF.

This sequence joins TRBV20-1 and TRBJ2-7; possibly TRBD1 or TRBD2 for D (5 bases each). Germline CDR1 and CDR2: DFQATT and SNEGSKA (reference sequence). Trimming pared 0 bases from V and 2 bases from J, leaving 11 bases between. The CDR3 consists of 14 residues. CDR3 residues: CSARDEGMTYEQYF. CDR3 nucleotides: TGCAGTGCTAGAGACGAGGGGATGACCTACGAGCAGTACTTC.

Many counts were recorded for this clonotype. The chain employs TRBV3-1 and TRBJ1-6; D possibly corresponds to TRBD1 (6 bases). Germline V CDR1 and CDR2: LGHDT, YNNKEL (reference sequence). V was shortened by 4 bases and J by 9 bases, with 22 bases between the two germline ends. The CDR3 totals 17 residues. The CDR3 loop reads CASSPDLGALSGSPLHF. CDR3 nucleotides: TGTGCCAGCAGCCCCGACCTGGGGGCCTTGAGTGGTTCACCCCTCCACTTT.

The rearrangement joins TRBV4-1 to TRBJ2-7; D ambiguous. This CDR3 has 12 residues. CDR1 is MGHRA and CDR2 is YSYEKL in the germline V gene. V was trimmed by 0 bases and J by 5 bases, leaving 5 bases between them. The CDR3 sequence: CASSQDGNEQYF. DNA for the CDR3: TGCGCCAGCAGCCAAGATGGTAACGAGCAGTACTTC.

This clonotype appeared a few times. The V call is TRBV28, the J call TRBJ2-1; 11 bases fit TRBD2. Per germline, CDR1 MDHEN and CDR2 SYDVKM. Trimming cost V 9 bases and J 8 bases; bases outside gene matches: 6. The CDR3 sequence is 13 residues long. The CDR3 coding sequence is TGTGCCAGTATAGCGGGAGGGCCGGATGAGCAGTTCTTC. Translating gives CASIAGGPDEQFF.

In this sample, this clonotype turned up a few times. This CDR3 reads CATTPTGGTYYEQYF. Here the CDR3 DNA reads TGTGCCACCACACCTACAGGGGGCACTTATTACGAGCAGTACTTC. The V call is TRBV19, the J call TRBJ2-7; 9 bases are shared with TRBD1. CDR1 is LNHDA, CDR2 SQIVND, per germline (reference sequence). The CDR3 spans 15 residues. V was clipped by 10 bases and J by 4 bases; unmatched bases: 14. Full variable domain (rest looked up from reference TRBV19 and TRBJ2-7): DGGITQSPKYLFRKEGQNVTLSCEQNLNHDAMYWYRQDPGQGLRLIYYSQIVNDFQKGDIAEGYSVSREKKESFPLTVTSAQKNPTAFYLCATTPTGGTYYEQYFGPGTRLTVT.

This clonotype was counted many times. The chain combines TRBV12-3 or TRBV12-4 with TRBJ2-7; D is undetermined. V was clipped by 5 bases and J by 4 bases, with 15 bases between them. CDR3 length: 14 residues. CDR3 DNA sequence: TGTGCCAGCAGTAACAGTGAACTCCTATACGAGCAGTACTTC. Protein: CASSNSELLYEQYF.

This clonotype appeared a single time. CDR3 sequence (DNA): TGTGCCAGCAGCCCGGGGACTAGCGGAAACACAGATACGCAGTATTTT. This codes for CASSPGTSGNTDTQYF. The chain combines TRBV5-8 with TRBJ2-3, with 11 bases matching TRBD2. The CDR3 covers 16 residues. V dropped 4 bases and J dropped 2; count of bases not matched to a gene: 6. CDR1 is SGHTS and CDR2 is YDEGEE in the germline V gene.

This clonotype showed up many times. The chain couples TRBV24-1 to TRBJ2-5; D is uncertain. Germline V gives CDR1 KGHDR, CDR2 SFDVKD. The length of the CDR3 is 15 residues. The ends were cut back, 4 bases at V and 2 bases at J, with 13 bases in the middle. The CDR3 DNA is TGTGCCACCAGTGACTCAGGTGGGATGCAAGAGACCCAGTACTTC. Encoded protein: CATSDSGGMQETQYF.

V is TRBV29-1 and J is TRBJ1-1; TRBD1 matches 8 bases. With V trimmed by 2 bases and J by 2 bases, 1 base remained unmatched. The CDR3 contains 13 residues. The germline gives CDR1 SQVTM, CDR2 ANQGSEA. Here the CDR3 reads CSVEQGANTEAFF. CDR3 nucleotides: TGCAGCGTTGAACAGGGGGCTAACACTGAAGCTTTCTTT.

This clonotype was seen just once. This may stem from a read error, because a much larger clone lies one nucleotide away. CDR3 in amino acids: CATSSRQIHTGELFF. CDR3 DNA: TGTGCCACCAGTTCCCGACAGATACACACCGGGGAGCTGTTTTTT. The rearrangement links TRBV24-1 to TRBJ2-2; perhaps TRBD1 as D (5 bases). The CDR3 covers 15 residues. In germline, CDR1 is KGHDR, CDR2 SFDVKD. The ends were cut back, 6 bases at V and 3 bases at J, with 13 bases in the middle.

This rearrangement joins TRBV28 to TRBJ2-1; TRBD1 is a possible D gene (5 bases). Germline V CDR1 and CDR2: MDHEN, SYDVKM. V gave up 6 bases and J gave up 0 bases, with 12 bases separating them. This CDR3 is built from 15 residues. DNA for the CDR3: TGTGCCAGCAGACCCCTAGACAGCTCCTACAATGAGCAGTTCTTC. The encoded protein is CASRPLDSSYNEQFF.

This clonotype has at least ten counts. As DNA, the CDR3 is TGTGCCAGCAGTCCAGCAGACGGGAGCTCCTACGAGCAGTACTTC. Translated, it gives CASSPADGSSYEQYF. The rearrangement uses TRBV12-3 or TRBV12-4 and TRBJ2-7, with D possibly matching TRBD2 (6 bases). Trimming took 5 bases from V and 0 from J, leaving 14 bases between them. This CDR3 is 15 amino acids long.

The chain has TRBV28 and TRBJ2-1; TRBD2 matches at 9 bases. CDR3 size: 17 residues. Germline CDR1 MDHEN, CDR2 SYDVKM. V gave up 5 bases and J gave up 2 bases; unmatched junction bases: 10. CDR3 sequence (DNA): TGTGCCAGCAGTCCCGTTAGCGGGAGAGGAACCTACAATGAGCAGTTCTTC. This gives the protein CASSPVSGRGTYNEQFF. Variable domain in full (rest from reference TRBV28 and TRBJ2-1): DVKVTQSSRYLVKRTGEKVFLECVQDMDHENMFWYRQDPGLGLRLIYFSYDVKMKEKGDIPEGYSVSREKKERFSLILESASTNQTSMYLCASSPVSGRGTYNEQFFGPGTRLTVL.

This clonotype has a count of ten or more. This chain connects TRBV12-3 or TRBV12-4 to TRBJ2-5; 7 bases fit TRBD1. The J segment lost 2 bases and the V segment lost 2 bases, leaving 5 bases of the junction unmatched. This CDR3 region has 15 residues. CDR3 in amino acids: CASSLITRGQETQYF. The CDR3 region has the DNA TGTGCCAGCAGTTTAATCACCAGGGGGCAAGAGACCCAGTACTTC.

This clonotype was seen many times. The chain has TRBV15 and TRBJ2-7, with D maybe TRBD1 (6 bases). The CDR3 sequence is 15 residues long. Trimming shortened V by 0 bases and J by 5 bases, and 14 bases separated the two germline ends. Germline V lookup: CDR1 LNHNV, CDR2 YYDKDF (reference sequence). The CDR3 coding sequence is TGTGCCACCAGCAGAGATCAACAGGGAGTCGACGAGCAGTACTTC. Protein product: CATSRDQQGVDEQYF.

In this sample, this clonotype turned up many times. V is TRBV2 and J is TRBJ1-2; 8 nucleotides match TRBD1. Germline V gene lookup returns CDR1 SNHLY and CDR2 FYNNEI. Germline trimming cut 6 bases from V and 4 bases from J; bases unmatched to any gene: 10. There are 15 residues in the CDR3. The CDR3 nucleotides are TGTGCCAGCAGGCAACGACAGGGGACAAGCTATGGCTACACCTTC. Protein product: CASRQRQGTSYGYTF.

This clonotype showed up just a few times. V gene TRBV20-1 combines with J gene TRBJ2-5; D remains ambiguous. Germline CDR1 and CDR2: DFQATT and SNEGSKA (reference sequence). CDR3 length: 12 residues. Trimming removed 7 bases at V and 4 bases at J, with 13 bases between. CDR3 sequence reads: CSVRAVGETQYF. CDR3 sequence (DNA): TGCAGTGTAAGGGCAGTGGGAGAGACCCAGTACTTC.

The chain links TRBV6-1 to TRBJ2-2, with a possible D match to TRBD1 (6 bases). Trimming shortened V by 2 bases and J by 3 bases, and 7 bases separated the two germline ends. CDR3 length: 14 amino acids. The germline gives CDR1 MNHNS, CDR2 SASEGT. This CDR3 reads CASSESGDTGELFF. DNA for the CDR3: TGTGCCAGCAGTGAATCAGGGGACACCGGGGAGCTGTTTTTT.

The CDR3, as DNA: TGTGCCACCAGTACCGATATCTCTCGGGATTACCACTATGGCTACACCTTC. Encoded protein: CATSTDISRDYHYGYTF. The chain couples TRBV15 to TRBJ1-2; D gene uncertain. Trimming stripped 6 bases from V and 3 bases from J, with 23 bases between. Germline V CDR1 and CDR2: LNHNV, YYDKDF (reference sequence). This CDR3 spans 17 amino acids.